This TCR beta chain was sequenced during a study of shared clonotypes between healthy human individuals. Study-level findings and limits: Between a handful of donors, naive CD4 clonotypes were shared at a level of approximately 5%.

As concerns this clone: The antigen remains undetermined.

The authors loaded 200 ng DNA, about 30,000 T cell genomes, into sorted-subset replicate PCRs. TCRdb's copy holds only in-frame clones and misses some; the assay was immunoSEQ multiplex PCR. The top ten clones hold 0.13% of a sample with about 2 million clones, roughly 95% of them seen once. The CDR3 loop spans 13 amino acids. Trimming took off 5 bases at V and 4 bases at J, with 11 bases between the two ends. The germline V gene encodes CDR1 SGHTA and CDR2 FQGNSA. The sequencing input was naive CD4+ T cells sorted from blood. Described subset: CD45RA+ positively selected. The V and J genes are TRBV7-2 and TRBJ2-5, with a possible D match to TRBD2 (5 bases). This clonotype originated in a man between 18 and 29 years old in good health. The CDR3 loop is CASSMDGGETQYF. The CDR3 nucleotides are TGTGCCAGCAGCATGGACGGAGGAGAGACCCAGTACTTC. The complete variable domain, with remaining parts taken from reference TRBV7-2 and TRBJ2-5, reads GAGVSQSPSNKVTEKGKDVELRCDPISGHTALYWYRQSLGQGLEFLIYFQGNSAPDKSGLPSDRFSAERTGGSVSTLTIQRTQQEDSAVYLCASSMDGGETQYFGPGTRLLVL.